The 2 T cell receptor beta chains below all came from one sample that was sequenced in a study of cytomegalovirus exposure and HLA in healthy donors. The PCR employed 60 Vbeta primers together with 13 Jbeta primers. This table comes from immunoSEQ multiplex PCR, and its TCRdb copy is limited to in-frame clones, with some not included. The table records about 190,000 clones, 70% to 75% of them present only once. Specimen: PBMCs. Every receptor here comes from a man aged 25 to 45 in good health and CMV-seropositive.

The rearrangement uses TRBV4-1 and TRBJ1-2; TRBD1 aligns across 7 bases. Germline lookup yields CDR1 MGHRA and CDR2 YSYEKL. The CDR3 length is 15 residues. J lost 2 bases, V lost 0 bases, and 3 bases had no gene match. CDR3 DNA sequence: TGCGCCAGCAGCCAAGAGACGGACAGGAACTATGGCTACACCTTC. It translates to CASSQETDRNYGYTF.

Regarding this clone: The junction shows a germline mismatch at one end, possibly a read error. V gene TRBV7-9 combines with J gene TRBJ2-1; TRBD2 matches 8 bases. CDR1 and CDR2 (germline): SEHNR, FQNEAQ (reference sequence). The CDR3 sequence is 15 residues long. CDR3 protein: CSSSPRGANPNEQFF. For the CDR3, the DNA is TGTTCCAGCAGCCCGCGGGGGGCAAATCCCAATGAGCAGTTCTTC. Full variable domain (missing parts from reference TRBV7-9 and TRBJ2-1): DTGVSQNPRHKITKRGQNVTFRCDPISEHNRLYWYRQTLGQGPEFLTYFQNEAQLEKSRLLSDRFSAERPKGSFSTLEIQRTEQGDSAMYLCSSSPRGANPNEQFFGPGTRLTVL.